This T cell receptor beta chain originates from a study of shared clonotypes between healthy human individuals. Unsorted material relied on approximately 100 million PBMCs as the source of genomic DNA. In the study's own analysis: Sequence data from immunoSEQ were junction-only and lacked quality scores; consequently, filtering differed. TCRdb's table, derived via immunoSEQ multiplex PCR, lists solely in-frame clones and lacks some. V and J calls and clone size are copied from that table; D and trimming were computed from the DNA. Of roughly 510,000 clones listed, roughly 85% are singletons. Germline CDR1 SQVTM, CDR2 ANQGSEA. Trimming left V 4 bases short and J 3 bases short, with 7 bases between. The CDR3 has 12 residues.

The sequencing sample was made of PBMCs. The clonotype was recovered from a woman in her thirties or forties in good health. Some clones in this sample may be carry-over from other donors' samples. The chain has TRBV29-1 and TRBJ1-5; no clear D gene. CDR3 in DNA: TGCAGCGTTGGTAGCCTCAATCAGCCCCAGCATTTT. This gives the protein CSVGSLNQPQHF. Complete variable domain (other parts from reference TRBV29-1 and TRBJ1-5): SAVISQKPSRDICQRGTSLTIQCQVDSQVTMMFWYRQQPGQSLTLIATANQGSEATYESGFVIDKFPISRPNLTFSTLTVSNMSPEDSSIYLCSVGSLNQPQHFGDGTRLSIL.